This passage covers 18 T cell receptor beta chains from one sample sequenced in a study of T cell repertoires in cytomegalovirus infection. From the reads, TCRdb called clonotypes with MiXCR, one entry per CDR3 protein. The profile shows about 490,000 distinct CDR3 sequences, about a quarter of them singletons. The sequenced sample consisted of PBMCs. These receptors were obtained from a human donor in good health (CMV status not recorded). Some clones in this sample may be carry-over from other donors' samples.

The rearrangement uses TRBV7-2 and TRBJ2-2; D unclear. CDR1 and CDR2 (germline): SGHTA, FQGNSA. V was trimmed by 6 bases and J by 7 bases, leaving 9 bases between them. The CDR3 is 12 residues long. The CDR3 loop is CASSSLSGELFF. In DNA, the CDR3 is TGTGCCAGCAGTTCCCTGAGCGGGGAGCTGTTTTTT.

This clonotype was detected a few times. This sequence joins TRBV7-3 and TRBJ2-1; D is possibly TRBD1 (6 bases). The V and J ends lost 5 bases and 3 bases respectively, with 11 bases between them. Germline V lookup: CDR1 SGHTA, CDR2 FQGTGA. The CDR3 runs 14 residues. The CDR3 DNA sequence: TGTGCCAGCAGCACCGGGACAAACTACAATGAGCAGTTCTTC. Translation: CASSTGTNYNEQFF.

This clonotype was observed many times. V usage is TRBV7-2 and J usage is TRBJ1-4, with 7 bases identical to TRBD1. V shed 7 bases and J 1 base; nucleotides not matched to a gene: 6. Germline CDR1 SGHTA, CDR2 FQGNSA. CDR3 length: 15 residues. CDR3 sequence reads: CASTHRTGTNEKLFF. The CDR3 coding sequence is TGTGCCAGCACTCATCGGACAGGAACTAATGAAAAACTGTTTTTT.

V and J are TRBV19 and TRBJ1-5; D gene ambiguous. CDR3 length: 16 amino acids. V was pared by 0 bases and J by 0 bases, with 9 bases between. Germline V gives CDR1 LNHDA, CDR2 SQIVND (reference sequence). This CDR3 is CASSIDDSYSNQPQHF. The CDR3 DNA is TGTGCCAGTAGTATAGATGACTCCTATAGCAATCAGCCCCAGCATTTT.

This clonotype was counted between two and nine times. The chain combines TRBV12-3 or TRBV12-4 with TRBJ2-2; no firm D call. This CDR3 is 13 amino acids long. V was clipped by 5 bases and J by 6 bases, with 10 bases between them. CDR3 bases: TGTGCCAGCAGTAATCGGGCCTCCGGGGAGCTGTTTTTT. Translated: CASSNRASGELFF.

This clonotype was counted at least ten times. The rearrangement uses TRBV7-8 and TRBJ2-1; 10 nucleotides agree with TRBD2. The CDR3 loop spans 12 amino acids. Looked up from germline, CDR1 is SGHVS and CDR2 is FQNEAQ. V lost 5 bases, J lost 12 bases, and 4 bases stayed unmatched. CDR3 bases: TGTGCCAGCAGCCAAGGACTAGCGGTGCAGTTCTTC. Amino acid sequence: CASSQGLAVQFF.

This clonotype was observed many times. The V and J genes are TRBV7-2 and TRBJ2-5; 8 bases are shared with TRBD1. CDR3 length: 12 residues. V trimming: 5 bases; J trimming: 10 bases; junction bases outside the gene matches: 6. Germline V CDR1 and CDR2: SGHTA, FQGNSA. CDR3 sequence: CASSHGQGNQYF. CDR3 nucleotides: TGTGCCAGCAGCCACGGACAGGGAAACCAGTACTTC.

This clonotype appeared a few times. CDR3 in DNA: TGTGCCAGCAGCTCCCCCGGGACTAGCGGGAGGGCCCGGCAGTTCTTC. It yields the protein CASSSPGTSGRARQFF. The chain combines TRBV11-2 with TRBJ2-1, with TRBD2 identical over 16 bases. Germline loops: CDR1 SGHAT, CDR2 FQNNGV. The CDR3 totals 16 residues. V shed 4 bases, J shed 12 bases, and the junction held 9 bases outside the gene matches.

This clonotype has ten or more counts. This chain connects TRBV7-6 to TRBJ2-7; no reliable D call. V lost 4 bases to trimming and J lost 4 bases, with 14 bases between them. The CDR3 spans 14 residues. Germline V lookup: CDR1 SGHVS, CDR2 FNYEAQ. DNA of the CDR3: TGTGCCAGCAGCTCCACGCCCTTTGTTTACGAGCAGTACTTC. Protein: CASSSTPFVYEQYF.

The chain is built from TRBV20-1 and TRBJ2-5, with 8 nucleotides matching TRBD2. Germline lookup yields CDR1 DFQATT and CDR2 SNEGSKA (reference sequence). CDR3 length: 15 residues. V was clipped by 6 bases and J by 1 base; unmatched bases: 10. The CDR3 DNA is TGCAGTGCCCAGAGCGGGGGACTGGCCCAAGAGACCCAGTACTTC. Residues: CSAQSGGLAQETQYF.

V usage is TRBV6-5 and J usage is TRBJ2-7; TRBD2 agrees at 10 bases. The CDR3 contains 17 residues. J lost 3 bases, V lost 5 bases, and 13 bases had no gene match. From germline, CDR1 is MNHEY and CDR2 SVGAGI. The chain's CDR3 is CASSRKVSSGRIYEQYV. DNA for the CDR3: TGTGCCAGCAGTCGGAAGGTTAGTAGCGGGAGGATCTACGAGCAGTACGTC.

The chain carries TRBV6-1 and TRBJ2-7, with D uncertain. The V and J ends lost 6 bases and 0 bases respectively, with 15 bases between them. Per germline, CDR1 MNHNS and CDR2 SASEGT. This CDR3 comprises 15 residues. The CDR3 sequence is CASRSRDLSSYEQYF. CDR3 coding DNA: TGTGCCAGCAGAAGTCGAGATCTAAGCTCCTACGAGCAGTACTTC.

This clonotype has more than one count but fewer than ten. This sequence joins TRBV2 and TRBJ2-1, with D tentatively TRBD2 (5 bases). Looked up from germline, CDR1 is SNHLY and CDR2 is FYNNEI. CDR3 length equals 17 residues. Trimming removed 3 bases from V and 0 bases from J, with 15 bases in between. CDR3 sequence reads: CASSERATFSSYNEQFF. Written as DNA, the CDR3 is TGTGCCAGCAGTGAGCGGGCTACTTTTAGCTCCTACAATGAGCAGTTCTTC.

V and J are TRBV27 and TRBJ2-6; 9 nucleotides match TRBD1. The CDR3 sequence is 20 residues long. Trimming at V came to 2 bases and at J to 0 bases, leaving 11 bases not matched to a gene. Germline V gene sequence: CDR1 MNHEY, CDR2 SMNVEV (reference sequence). In DNA, the CDR3 is TGTGCCAGCAGTTTAAAAGGGACAGGGATCAGGATCTCTGGGGCCAACGTCCTGACTTTC. Residues: CASSLKGTGIRISGANVLTF.

This clonotype has more than one count but fewer than ten. The chain couples TRBV6-2 or TRBV6-3 to TRBJ2-3, with 9 bases fitting TRBD2. Per the germline V gene, CDR1 is MNHEY and CDR2 is SVGEGT. After removal of 6 bases from V and 3 bases from J, the junction contained 13 bases not matched to a gene. There are 17 residues in the CDR3. CDR3 region: CASRPTSGRGGTDTQYF. CDR3 coding DNA: TGTGCCAGCAGACCGACTAGCGGAAGAGGCGGAACAGATACGCAGTATTTT.

This clonotype has only a few counts. CDR3 nucleotides: TGCAGTGCTAGATGGCGGGGCTCCTACGAGCAGTACTTC. Residues: CSARWRGSYEQYF. The V call is TRBV20-1, the J call TRBJ2-7, with D possibly TRBD2 on 6 matching bases. Germline loops: CDR1 DFQATT, CDR2 SNEGSKA (reference sequence). Trimming cost V 2 bases and J 0 bases, with 8 bases left between them. The CDR3 length is 13 residues.

This chain connects TRBV29-1 to TRBJ2-7, with 9 bases fitting TRBD1. The CDR3 spans 15 residues. V lost 4 bases, J lost 3 bases, and 10 bases stayed unmatched. Germline CDR1 SQVTM, CDR2 ANQGSEA. The DNA for the CDR3 is TGCAGCGTTGGGAAGGGACAGGGCCTCCACTACGAGCAGTACTTC. Protein product: CSVGKGQGLHYEQYF.

This clonotype was seen repeatedly, ten times or more. This chain's CDR3 is CASSRRMLSGTATDTQYF. The CDR3 bases are TGTGCCAGCAGCCGACGAATGTTGAGCGGGACAGCCACAGATACGCAGTATTTT. The chain carries TRBV7-2 and TRBJ2-3; the D call may be TRBD1 or TRBD2 (7 bases each). CDR1 is SGHTA and CDR2 is FQGNSA in the germline V gene. V shed 5 bases and J shed 2 bases, with 23 bases lying between them. The CDR3 runs to 18 residues.